This record concerns one T cell receptor (beta chain) sequence. Primed by a sample-barcoded 5' primer and a J-beta primer mix, a second PCR proceeded for about 7 to 11 cycles. MiXCR, applied by TCRdb to the 5' RACE reads, yields one record per CDR3 protein. Here the sample spans 1 million or so distinct CDR3 sequences, 35% to 50% being singletons. The data were obtained in a study of blood T cells in healthy people across ages. Losses at the gene ends were 3 bases for V and 3 bases for J; bases not matched to a gene: 6. CDR1 SGHRS and CDR2 YFSETQ come from the germline V gene. The CDR3 is 15 residues long.

V usage is TRBV5-1 and J usage is TRBJ2-3, with 8 nucleotides matching TRBD1. The origin of this receptor is a woman aged 55-69 years in good health. The sequenced sample consisted of blood. CDR3 residues: CASSSQGALTDTQYF. Here the CDR3 DNA reads TGCGCCAGCAGCTCGCAGGGGGCGTTGACAGATACGCAGTATTTT.